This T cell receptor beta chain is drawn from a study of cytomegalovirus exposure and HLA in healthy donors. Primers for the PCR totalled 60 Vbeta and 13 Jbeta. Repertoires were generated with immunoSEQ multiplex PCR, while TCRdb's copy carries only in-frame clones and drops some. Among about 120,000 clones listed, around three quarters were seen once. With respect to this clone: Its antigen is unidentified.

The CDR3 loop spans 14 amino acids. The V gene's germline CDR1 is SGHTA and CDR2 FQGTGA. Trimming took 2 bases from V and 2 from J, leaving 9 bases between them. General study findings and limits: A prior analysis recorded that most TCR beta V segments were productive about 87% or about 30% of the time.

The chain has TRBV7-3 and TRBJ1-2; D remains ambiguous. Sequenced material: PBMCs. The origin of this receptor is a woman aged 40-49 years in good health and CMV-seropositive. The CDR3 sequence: CASSLQAGNYGYTF. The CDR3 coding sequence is TGTGCCAGCAGCTTACAGGCAGGCAACTATGGCTACACCTTC.